Following are 16 T cell receptor beta chains from one sample sequenced in a study of read filtering for tumor transcriptome and immune sequencing. Molecular barcoded adaptors covering alpha/delta and beta/gamma chains were used on around 400 ng RNA. TCRdb ran MiXCR on the reads and lists one entry per CDR3 protein. Among tens of thousands of distinct CDR3 sequences listed, around 14% were seen once. The sequenced material came from a population of CD138-negative cells sorted from bone marrow. These receptors all come from a donor at least 40 years old with multiple myeloma.

This clonotype has a count of ten or more. CDR3 sequence (DNA): TGTGCCAGCAGCGAGACAGGGGGCGCGAATGAAAAACTGTTTTTT. It specifies CASSETGGANEKLFF. This chain joins TRBV2 and TRBJ1-4; the match to TRBD1 covers 10 bases. Trimming at V came to 6 bases and at J to 5 bases, leaving 6 bases not matched to a gene. Germline V gene lookup returns CDR1 SNHLY and CDR2 FYNNEI. This CDR3 is built from 15 residues.

This chain uses TRBV6-1 with TRBJ1-5; 10 bases are a match to TRBD1. The CDR3 contains 14 residues. V shed 7 bases, J shed 9 bases, and the junction held 9 bases outside the gene matches. Germline V gives CDR1 MNHNS, CDR2 SASEGT. The CDR3 sequence is CASIPGTGVRPQHF. The CDR3 DNA sequence: TGTGCCAGCATTCCTGGGACAGGGGTGAGGCCCCAGCATTTT.

This clonotype has ten or more counts. This chain uses TRBV9 with TRBJ2-2; TRBD2 agrees at 8 bases. Germline V gene data show CDR1 as SGDLS and CDR2 as YYNGEE. The V segment lost 3 bases and the J segment 7 bases; nucleotides outside the gene matches: 8. The CDR3 runs to 15 residues. CDR3 residues: CASSAWGTRVGELFF. The CDR3 nucleotides are TGTGCCAGCAGCGCATGGGGGACTAGAGTCGGGGAGCTGTTTTTT.

This clonotype appeared many times. The CDR3 DNA reads as TGTGCCAGCACCGCGGGGACTAGCGGGCCCTCCTACGAGCAGTACTTC. Encoded protein: CASTAGTSGPSYEQYF. V gene TRBV2 combines with J gene TRBJ2-7, with 12 bases matching TRBD2. The CDR3 consists of 16 residues. Germline V CDR1 and CDR2: SNHLY, FYNNEI. Losses at the gene ends were 7 bases for V and 0 bases for J; bases not matched to a gene: 7.

This clonotype was observed many times. The V call is TRBV7-8, the J call TRBJ2-5; TRBD2 agrees at 7 bases. CDR1 is SGHVS, CDR2 FQNEAQ, per germline. Losses at the gene ends were 5 bases for V and 5 bases for J; bases not matched to a gene: 8. The CDR3 consists of 14 residues. CDR3 amino acids: CASSQRLAGETQYF. Written as DNA, the CDR3 is TGTGCCAGCAGCCAGAGACTAGCAGGGGAGACCCAGTACTTC.

This clonotype was detected many times. The chain joins TRBV20-1 to TRBJ2-1, with D possibly being TRBD2 (6 bases). V was pared by 3 bases and J by 0 bases, with 6 bases between. The CDR3 spans 13 residues. Germline-derived CDR1 and CDR2 are DFQATT and SNEGSKA (reference sequence). As DNA, the CDR3 is TGCAGTGCTAGTAGCGGCTCCTACAATGAGCAGTTCTTC. Amino acids: CSASSGSYNEQFF.

There are many counts of this clonotype. The rearrangement uses TRBV20-1 and TRBJ2-7, with D possibly TRBD1 on 5 matching bases. Looked up from germline, CDR1 is DFQATT and CDR2 is SNEGSKA (reference sequence). The CDR3 has 12 residues. V lost 3 bases and J lost 5, with 11 bases in between. Written as DNA, the CDR3 is TGCAGTGCTAGGACGACAGCTGACGAGCAGTACTTC. Translated: CSARTTADEQYF.

This clonotype has a handful of counts. The V call is TRBV6-5, the J call TRBJ1-3, with a weak D call TRBD1 (5 bases). From germline, CDR1 is MNHEY and CDR2 SVGAGI. V lost 3 bases to trimming and J lost 4 bases, with 10 bases between them. This CDR3 spans 14 amino acids. CDR3 amino acids: CASSYADTGNTIYF. CDR3 bases: TGTGCCAGCAGTTATGCGGACACGGGAAACACCATATATTTT.

This clonotype has only a few counts. The conserved phenylalanine or tryptophan normally closing the CDR3 is absent here, so this likely arose from a read error. V usage is TRBV6-2 or TRBV6-3 and J usage is TRBJ2-1, with 10 positions matching TRBD2. The V segment lost 0 bases and the J segment 10 bases; nucleotides outside the gene matches: 12. Germline V gene data show CDR1 as MNHEY and CDR2 as SVGEGT. The length of the CDR3 is 17 residues. The CDR3: CASSYSTLAGATEEQFL. Written as DNA, the CDR3 is TGTGCCAGCAGTTACTCGACCCTAGCGGGAGCCACTGAAGAGCAGTTCCTC.

In this sample, this clonotype turned up a few times. A read error is possible here, since a much larger clone lies one base away. The chain combines TRBV20-1 with TRBJ2-5, with D tentatively TRBD2 (6 bases). Trimming cost V 4 bases and J 3 bases, with 9 bases left between them. Germline CDR1 reads DFQATT; CDR2 reads SNEGSKA (reference sequence). This CDR3 spans 12 amino acids. The chain's CDR3 is CSATGGKETQYF. The CDR3 nucleotides are TGCAGTGCTACTGGGGGGAAAGAGACCCAGTACTTC.

Turning to this clonotype: With only one base between it and a far larger clone, this is likely a read error. The genes are TRBV7-6 and TRBJ2-5; D is perhaps TRBD1 (10 bases). The germline gives CDR1 SGHVS, CDR2 FNYEAQ. This CDR3 is built from 20 residues. V was shortened by 2 bases and J by 5 bases, with 30 bases between the two germline ends. As DNA, the CDR3 is TGTGCCAGCAGCTTAAGACCGACAGGGGGCTCTAGCGGGACGCGGGAGACCCAGTACTTC. It specifies CASSLRPTGGSSGTRETQYF.

This clonotype was detected only once. A read error is the likely source, as a far larger clone sits one nucleotide away. This chain uses TRBV7-2 with TRBJ2-3; the match to TRBD2 covers 13 bases. V gave up 8 bases and J gave up 3 bases; unmatched junction bases: 8. This CDR3 has 16 residues. Looked up from germline, CDR1 is SGHTA and CDR2 is FQGNSA. The CDR3: CASRPQLAGGTDTQYF. In DNA, the CDR3 is TGTGCCAGCCGCCCACAACTAGCGGGAGGGACAGATACGCAGTATTTT.

Concerning this clonotype: This likely reflects a read error, since a far larger clone is one base away. The gene calls are TRBV14 and TRBJ2-2; D is perhaps TRBD2 (5 bases). Per germline, CDR1 SGHDN and CDR2 FVKESK. The length of the CDR3 is 14 residues. For the CDR3, the DNA is TGTGCCAGCAGCCAAGAATCCCACACCGGGGAGCCGTTTTTT. It translates to CASSQESHTGEPFF.

This clonotype was recorded at least ten times. This chain connects TRBV4-1 to TRBJ2-3; D possibly corresponds to TRBD1 (6 bases). Germline CDR1 is MGHRA and CDR2 is YSYEKL. There are 17 residues in the CDR3. Trimming shortened V by 0 bases and J by 4 bases, and 17 bases separated the two germline ends. CDR3 sequence: CASSQEGANALADTQYF. The DNA for the CDR3 is TGCGCCAGCAGCCAAGAGGGGGCCAATGCTCTCGCAGATACGCAGTATTTT.

Worth noting for this clonotype: A read error may explain this, as a much larger clone is one base away. The J gene is TRBJ2-7, the V gene TRBV27; TRBD2 matches 9 bases. Germline values: CDR1 MNHEY, CDR2 SMNVEV (reference sequence). The CDR3 is 15 amino acids. The CDR3 nucleotides read TGTGCCTGCAGTAAAGGACTAGCGAGGGTCGATGAGCAGTACTTC. Protein product: CACSKGLARVDEQYF.

This clonotype occurred a few times. The CDR3 coding sequence is TGTGCCAGCAGCCAAGGGAGTTTGCCAGGGGCCCCCTACGAGCAGTACTTC. It specifies CASSQGSLPGAPYEQYF. V is TRBV4-2 and J is TRBJ2-7, with D possibly matching TRBD1 (6 bases). The CDR3 covers 17 residues. V was pared by 1 base and J by 2 bases, with 18 bases between. Looked up from germline, CDR1 is LGHNA and CDR2 is YNFKEQ.